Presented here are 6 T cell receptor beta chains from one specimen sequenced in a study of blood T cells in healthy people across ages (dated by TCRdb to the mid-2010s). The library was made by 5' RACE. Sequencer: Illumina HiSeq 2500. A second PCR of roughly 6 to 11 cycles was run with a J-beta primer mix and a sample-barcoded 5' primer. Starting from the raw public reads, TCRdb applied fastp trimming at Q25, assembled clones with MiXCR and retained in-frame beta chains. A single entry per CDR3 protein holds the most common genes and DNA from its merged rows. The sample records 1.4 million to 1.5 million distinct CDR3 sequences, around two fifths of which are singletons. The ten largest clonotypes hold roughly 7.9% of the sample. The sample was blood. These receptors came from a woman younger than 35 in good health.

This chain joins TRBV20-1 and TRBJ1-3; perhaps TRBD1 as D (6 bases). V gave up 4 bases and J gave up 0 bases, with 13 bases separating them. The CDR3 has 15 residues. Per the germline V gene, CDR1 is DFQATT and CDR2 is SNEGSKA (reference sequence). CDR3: CSATPGACSGNTIYF. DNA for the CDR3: TGCAGTGCTACTCCGGGGGCCTGCTCTGGAAACACCATATATTTT.

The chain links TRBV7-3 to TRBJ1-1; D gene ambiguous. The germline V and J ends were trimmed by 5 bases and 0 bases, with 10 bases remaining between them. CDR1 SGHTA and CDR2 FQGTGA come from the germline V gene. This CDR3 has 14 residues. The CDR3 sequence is CASSVRDMNTEAFF. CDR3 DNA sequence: TGTGCCAGCAGCGTAAGAGATATGAACACTGAAGCTTTCTTT.

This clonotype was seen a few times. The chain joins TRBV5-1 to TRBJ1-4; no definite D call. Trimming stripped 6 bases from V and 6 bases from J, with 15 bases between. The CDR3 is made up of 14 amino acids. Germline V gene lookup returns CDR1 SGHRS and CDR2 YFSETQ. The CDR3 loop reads CASKREMADEKLFF. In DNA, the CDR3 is TGCGCCAGCAAGCGAGAGATGGCGGATGAAAAACTGTTTTTT.

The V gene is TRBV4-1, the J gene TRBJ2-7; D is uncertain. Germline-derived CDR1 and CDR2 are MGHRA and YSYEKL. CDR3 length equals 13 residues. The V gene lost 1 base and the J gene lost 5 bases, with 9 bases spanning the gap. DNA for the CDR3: TGCGCCAGCAGCCAAGGAAAGGAAAACGAGCAGTACTTC. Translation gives CASSQGKENEQYF.

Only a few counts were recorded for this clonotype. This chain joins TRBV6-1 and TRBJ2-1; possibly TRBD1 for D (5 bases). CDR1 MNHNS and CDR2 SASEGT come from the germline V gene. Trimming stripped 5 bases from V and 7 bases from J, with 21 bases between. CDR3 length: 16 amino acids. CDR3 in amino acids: CASSTDDGATRNEQFF. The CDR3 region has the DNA TGTGCCAGCAGTACAGACGATGGGGCAACGAGAAATGAGCAGTTCTTC.

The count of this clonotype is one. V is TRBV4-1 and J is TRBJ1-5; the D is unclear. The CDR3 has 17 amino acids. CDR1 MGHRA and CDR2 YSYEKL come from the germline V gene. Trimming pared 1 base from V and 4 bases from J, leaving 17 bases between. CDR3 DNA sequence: TGCGCCAGCAGCCAAGGTCACGATATGAATTCAAATCAGCCCCAGCATTTT. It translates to CASSQGHDMNSNQPQHF.